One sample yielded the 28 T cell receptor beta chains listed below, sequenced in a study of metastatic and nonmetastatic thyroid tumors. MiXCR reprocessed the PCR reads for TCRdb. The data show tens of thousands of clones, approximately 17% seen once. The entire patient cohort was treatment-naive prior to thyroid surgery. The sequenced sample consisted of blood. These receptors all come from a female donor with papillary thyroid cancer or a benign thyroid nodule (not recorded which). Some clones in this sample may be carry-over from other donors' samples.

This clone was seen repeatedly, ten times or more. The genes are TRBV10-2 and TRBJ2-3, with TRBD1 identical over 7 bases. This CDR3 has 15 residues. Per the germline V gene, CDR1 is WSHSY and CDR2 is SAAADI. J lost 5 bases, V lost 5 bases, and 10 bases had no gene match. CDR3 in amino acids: CASSPTGDTQDTQYF. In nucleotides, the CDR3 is TGCGCCAGCAGTCCAACAGGGGACACACAAGATACGCAGTATTTT.

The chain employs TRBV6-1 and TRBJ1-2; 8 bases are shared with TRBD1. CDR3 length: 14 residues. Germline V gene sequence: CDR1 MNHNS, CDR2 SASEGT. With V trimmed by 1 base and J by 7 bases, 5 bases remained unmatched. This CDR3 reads CASSEDRGVGGYTF. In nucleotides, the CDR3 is TGTGCCAGCAGTGAAGACAGGGGGGTAGGTGGCTACACCTTC.

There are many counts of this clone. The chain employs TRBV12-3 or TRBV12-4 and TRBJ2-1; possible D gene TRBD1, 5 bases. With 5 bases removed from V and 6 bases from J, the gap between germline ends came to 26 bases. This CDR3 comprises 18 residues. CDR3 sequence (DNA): TGTGCCAGCAGTGCCCATGGGGTCTCTGACAGACCTTCCAATGAGCAGTTCTTC. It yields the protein CASSAHGVSDRPSNEQFF.

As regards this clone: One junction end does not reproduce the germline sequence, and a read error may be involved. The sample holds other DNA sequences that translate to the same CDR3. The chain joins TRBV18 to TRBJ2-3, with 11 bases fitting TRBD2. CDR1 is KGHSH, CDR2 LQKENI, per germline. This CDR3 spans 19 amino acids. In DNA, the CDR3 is TGTGCCAGCTCACCAGCCGCTACTAGCGGGAGATATGGCACTGATACGCAGTATTTT. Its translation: CASSPAATSGRYGTDTQYF.

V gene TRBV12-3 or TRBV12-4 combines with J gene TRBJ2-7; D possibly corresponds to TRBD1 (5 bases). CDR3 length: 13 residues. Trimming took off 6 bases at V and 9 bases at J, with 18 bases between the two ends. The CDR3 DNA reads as TGTGCCAGCAGAATCTCGACAGCTTACTGGCAGTACTTC. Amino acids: CASRISTAYWQYF.

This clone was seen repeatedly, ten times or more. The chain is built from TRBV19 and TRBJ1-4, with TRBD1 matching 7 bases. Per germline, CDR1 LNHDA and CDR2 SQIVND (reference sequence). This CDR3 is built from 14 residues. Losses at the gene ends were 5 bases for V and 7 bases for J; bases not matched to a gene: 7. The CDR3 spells CASSPGTAPEKLFF. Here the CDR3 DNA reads TGTGCCAGTAGTCCCGGGACAGCACCTGAAAAACTGTTTTTT. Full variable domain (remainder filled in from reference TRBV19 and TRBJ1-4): DGGITQSPKYLFRKEGQNVTLSCEQNLNHDAMYWYRQDPGQGLRLIYYSQIVNDFQKGDIAEGYSVSREKKESFPLTVTSAQKNPTAFYLCASSPGTAPEKLFFGSGTQLSVL.

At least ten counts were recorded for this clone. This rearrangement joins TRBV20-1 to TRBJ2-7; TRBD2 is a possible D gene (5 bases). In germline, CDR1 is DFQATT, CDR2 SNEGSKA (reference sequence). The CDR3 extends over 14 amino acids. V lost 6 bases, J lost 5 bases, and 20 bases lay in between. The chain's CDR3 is CSAPRVGEVHEQYF. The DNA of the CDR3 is TGCAGTGCCCCTCGGGTGGGAGAGGTCCACGAGCAGTACTTC.

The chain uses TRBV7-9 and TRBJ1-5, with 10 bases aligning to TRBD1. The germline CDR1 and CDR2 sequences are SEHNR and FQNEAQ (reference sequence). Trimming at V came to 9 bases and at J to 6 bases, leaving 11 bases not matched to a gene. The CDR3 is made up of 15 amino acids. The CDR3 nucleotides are TGTGCCAGTATCCACGGGACAGGGGAGGCTCAGCCCCAGCATTTT. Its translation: CASIHGTGEAQPQHF.

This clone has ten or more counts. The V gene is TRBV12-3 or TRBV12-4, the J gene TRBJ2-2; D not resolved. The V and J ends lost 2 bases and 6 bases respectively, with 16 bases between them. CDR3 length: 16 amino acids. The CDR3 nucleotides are TGTGCCAGCAGTTTACCGAAAACCTGGGCGGCCGGGGAGCTGTTTTTT. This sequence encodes CASSLPKTWAAGELFF.

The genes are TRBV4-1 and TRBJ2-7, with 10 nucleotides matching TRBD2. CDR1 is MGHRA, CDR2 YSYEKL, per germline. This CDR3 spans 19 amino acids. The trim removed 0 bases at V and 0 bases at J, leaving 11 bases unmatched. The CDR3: CASSQDWQPGLAASYEQYF. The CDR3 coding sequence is TGCGCCAGCAGCCAAGATTGGCAACCCGGACTAGCGGCCTCCTACGAGCAGTACTTC.

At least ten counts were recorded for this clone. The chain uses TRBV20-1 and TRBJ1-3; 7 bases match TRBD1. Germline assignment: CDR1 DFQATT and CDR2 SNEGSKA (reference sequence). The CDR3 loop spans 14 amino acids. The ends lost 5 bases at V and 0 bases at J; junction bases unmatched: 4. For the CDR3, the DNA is TGCAGTGCTCGACAGGGTGGCTCTGGAAACACCATATATTTT. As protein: CSARQGGSGNTIYF.

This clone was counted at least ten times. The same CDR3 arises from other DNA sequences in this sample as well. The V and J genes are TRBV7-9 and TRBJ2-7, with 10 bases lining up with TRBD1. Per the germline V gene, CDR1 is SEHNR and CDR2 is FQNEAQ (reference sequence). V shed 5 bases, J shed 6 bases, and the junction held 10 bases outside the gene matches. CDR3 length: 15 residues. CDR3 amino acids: CASSRPTGGVGEQYF. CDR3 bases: TGTGCCAGCAGCCGCCCGACAGGGGGCGTAGGCGAGCAGTACTTC.

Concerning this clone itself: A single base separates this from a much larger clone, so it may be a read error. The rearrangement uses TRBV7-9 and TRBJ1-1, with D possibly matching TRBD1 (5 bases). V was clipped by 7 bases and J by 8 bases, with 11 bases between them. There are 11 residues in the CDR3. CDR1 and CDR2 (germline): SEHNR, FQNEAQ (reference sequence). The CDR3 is CASISPGEAFF. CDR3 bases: TGTGCCAGCATCTCCCCAGGGGAAGCTTTCTTT.

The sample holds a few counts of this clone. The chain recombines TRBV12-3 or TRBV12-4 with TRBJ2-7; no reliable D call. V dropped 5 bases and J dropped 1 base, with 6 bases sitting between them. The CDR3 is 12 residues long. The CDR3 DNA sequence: TGTGCCAGCAGTCAAACATCCTACGAGCAGTACTTC. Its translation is CASSQTSYEQYF.

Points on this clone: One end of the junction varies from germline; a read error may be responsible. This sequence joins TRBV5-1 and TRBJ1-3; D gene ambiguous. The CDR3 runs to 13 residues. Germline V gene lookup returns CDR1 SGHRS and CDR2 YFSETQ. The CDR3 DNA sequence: TGCGCCAGCAGCTTGGGGGATGGAGACACCATATATTTT. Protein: CASSLGDGDTIYF.

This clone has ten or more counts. The CDR3 reads CASSPLTASYEQYF. As DNA, the CDR3 is TGTGCCAGCAGCCCTTTGACAGCCTCCTACGAGCAGTACTTC. This sequence joins TRBV11-2 and TRBJ2-7; tentatively, D is TRBD1 (5 bases). This CDR3 is built from 14 residues. Between the trimmed V and J ends, which lost 5 bases and 0 bases, there was a span of 11 bases. Germline V lookup: CDR1 SGHAT, CDR2 FQNNGV.

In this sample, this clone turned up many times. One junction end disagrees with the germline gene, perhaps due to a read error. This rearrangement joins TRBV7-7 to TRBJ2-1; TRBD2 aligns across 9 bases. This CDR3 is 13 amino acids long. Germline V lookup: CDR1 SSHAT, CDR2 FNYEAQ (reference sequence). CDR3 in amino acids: CASSLGTSHEQFF. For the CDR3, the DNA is TGTGCTAGCAGCTTAGGGACTAGCCATGAGCAGTTCTTC.

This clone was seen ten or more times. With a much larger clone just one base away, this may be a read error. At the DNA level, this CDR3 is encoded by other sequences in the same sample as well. DNA of the CDR3: TGCGCCAGTTCCCGGGACAACTACGGCTACACCTTC. Its protein product is CASSRDNYGYTF. The chain combines TRBV10-2 with TRBJ1-2; D is possibly TRBD1 (6 bases). The germline gives CDR1 WSHSY, CDR2 SAAADI. This CDR3 has 12 amino acids.

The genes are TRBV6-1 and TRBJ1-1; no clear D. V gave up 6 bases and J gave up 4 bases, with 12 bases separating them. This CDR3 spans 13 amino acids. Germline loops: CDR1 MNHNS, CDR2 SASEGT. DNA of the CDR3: TGTGCCAGCAGATCACAGTGGTGCACTGAAGCTTTCTTT. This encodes CASRSQWCTEAFF.

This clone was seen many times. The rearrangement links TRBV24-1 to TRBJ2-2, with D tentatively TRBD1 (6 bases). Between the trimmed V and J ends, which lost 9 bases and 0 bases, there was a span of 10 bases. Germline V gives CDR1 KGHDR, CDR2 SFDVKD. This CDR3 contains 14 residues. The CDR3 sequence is CATGTSANTGELFF. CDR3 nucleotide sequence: TGTGCCACCGGGACATCTGCGAACACCGGGGAGCTGTTTTTT.

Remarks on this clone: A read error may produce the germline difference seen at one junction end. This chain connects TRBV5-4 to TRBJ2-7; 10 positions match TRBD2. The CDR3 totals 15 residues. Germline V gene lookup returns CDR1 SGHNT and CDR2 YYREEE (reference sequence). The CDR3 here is CTSSLDASGSYEQYF. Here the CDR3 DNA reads TGTACCAGCAGCTTGGACGCTAGCGGGAGTTACGAGCAGTACTTC.

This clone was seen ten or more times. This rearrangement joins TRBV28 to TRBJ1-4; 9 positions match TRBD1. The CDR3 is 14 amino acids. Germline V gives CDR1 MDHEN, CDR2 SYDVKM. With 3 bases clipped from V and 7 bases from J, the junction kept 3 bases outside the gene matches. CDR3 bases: TGTGCCAGCAGTTTTGGGACAGGGACTGAAAAACTGTTTTTT. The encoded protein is CASSFGTGTEKLFF.

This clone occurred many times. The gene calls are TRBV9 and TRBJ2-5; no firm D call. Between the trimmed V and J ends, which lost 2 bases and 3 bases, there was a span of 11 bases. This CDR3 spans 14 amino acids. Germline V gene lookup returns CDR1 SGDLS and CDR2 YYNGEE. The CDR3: CASSVGSPKETQYF. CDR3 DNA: TGTGCCAGCAGCGTTGGCAGCCCTAAAGAGACCCAGTACTTC.

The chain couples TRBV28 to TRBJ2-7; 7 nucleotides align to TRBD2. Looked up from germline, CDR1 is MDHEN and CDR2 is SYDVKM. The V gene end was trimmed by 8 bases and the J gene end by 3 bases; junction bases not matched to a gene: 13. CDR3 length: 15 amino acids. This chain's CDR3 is CASPMTSWSVYEQYF. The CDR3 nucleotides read TGTGCCAGCCCAATGACTAGCTGGAGTGTCTACGAGCAGTACTTC.

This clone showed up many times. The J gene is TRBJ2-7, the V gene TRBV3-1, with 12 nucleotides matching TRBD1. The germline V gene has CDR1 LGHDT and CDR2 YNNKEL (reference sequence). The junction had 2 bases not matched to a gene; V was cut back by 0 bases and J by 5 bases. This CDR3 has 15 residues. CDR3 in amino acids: CASSQDWDRGHEQYF. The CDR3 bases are TGTGCCAGCAGCCAAGATTGGGACAGGGGGCACGAGCAGTACTTC.

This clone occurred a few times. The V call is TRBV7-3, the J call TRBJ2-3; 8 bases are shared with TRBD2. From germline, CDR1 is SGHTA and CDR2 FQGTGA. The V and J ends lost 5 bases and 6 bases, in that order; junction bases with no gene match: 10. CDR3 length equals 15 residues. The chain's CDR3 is CASSPNGGRWDTQYF. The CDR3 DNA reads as TGTGCCAGCAGCCCAAATGGCGGGAGGTGGGATACGCAGTATTTT.

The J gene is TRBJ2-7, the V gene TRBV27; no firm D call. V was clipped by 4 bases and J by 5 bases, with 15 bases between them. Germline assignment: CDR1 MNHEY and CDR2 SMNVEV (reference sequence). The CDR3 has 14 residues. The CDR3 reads CASSSSDRLHEQYF. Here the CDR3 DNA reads TGTGCCAGCAGTTCATCGGACCGATTGCACGAGCAGTACTTC.

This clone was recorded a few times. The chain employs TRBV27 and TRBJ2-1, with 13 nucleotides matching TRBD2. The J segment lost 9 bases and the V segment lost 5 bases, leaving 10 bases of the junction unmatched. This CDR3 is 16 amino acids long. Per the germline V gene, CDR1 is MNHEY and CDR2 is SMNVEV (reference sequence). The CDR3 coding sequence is TGTGCCAGCAGTAACCTACTAGCGGGGGGGCCGGGTGAGCAGTTCTTC. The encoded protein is CASSNLLAGGPGEQFF.